The present T cell receptor (beta chain) was sequenced within a study of cytomegalovirus exposure and HLA in healthy donors. Study background: HLA-typed donors were the source of about 90 million unique TCRs held in an early data release.

Germline trimming cut 2 bases from V and 5 bases from J; bases unmatched to any gene: 7. CDR1 is SGDLS and CDR2 is YYNGEE in the germline V gene. This CDR3 is built from 15 residues. 13 Jbeta primers and 60 Vbeta primers were used for the PCR. TCRdb keeps only in-frame clones here, not all; method: immunoSEQ multiplex PCR. This table holds 150,000 to 200,000 clones, roughly four fifths found once. Findings and caveats of the study: In a later analysis, CMV-associated beta chains were mostly HLA-associated, it appeared. Later, an analysis showed that TCR beta chains associated with HLA were more clonally expanded than others that were equally common. Generally TCR sequences proved uncommon, though certain public TCRs appeared in numerous donors.

With respect to this clone: Its antigen is not identified.

This sequence joins TRBV9 and TRBJ2-1; 7 bases agree with TRBD2. The sequenced sample consisted of PBMCs. The receptor was derived from a man between 18 and 29 years old in good health and CMV-seronegative. The CDR3 nucleotides read TGTGCCAGCAGCGTCTCTAGCGGAATGGACAATGAGCAGTTCTTC. This translates into CASSVSSGMDNEQFF. Complete variable domain (other parts from reference TRBV9 and TRBJ2-1): DSGVTQTPKHLITATGQRVTLRCSPRSGDLSVYWYQQSLDQGLQFLIQYYNGEERAKGNILERFSAQQFPDLHSELNLSSLELGDSALYFCASSVSSGMDNEQFFGPGTRLTVL.